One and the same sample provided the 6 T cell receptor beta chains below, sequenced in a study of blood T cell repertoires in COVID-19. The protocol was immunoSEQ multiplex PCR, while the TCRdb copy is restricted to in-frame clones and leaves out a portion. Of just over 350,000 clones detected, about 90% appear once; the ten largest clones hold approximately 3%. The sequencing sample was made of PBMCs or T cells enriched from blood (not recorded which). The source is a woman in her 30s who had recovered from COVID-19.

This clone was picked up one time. CDR3 bases: TGTGCCAGCAATACCGGGACAGTTGGCTACGAGCAGTACTTC. Protein product: CASNTGTVGYEQYF. This chain links TRBV28 with TRBJ2-7, with 7 bases aligning to TRBD1. The length of the CDR3 is 14 residues. Germline-derived CDR1 and CDR2 are MDHEN and SYDVKM. J gave up 3 bases and V 7 bases, and 9 bases lay outside the gene matches.

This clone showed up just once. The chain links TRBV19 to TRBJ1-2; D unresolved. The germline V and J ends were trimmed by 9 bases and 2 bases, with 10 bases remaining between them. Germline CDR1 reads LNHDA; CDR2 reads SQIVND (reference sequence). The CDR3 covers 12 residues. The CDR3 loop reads CASREHNYGYTF. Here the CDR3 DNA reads TGTGCCAGCCGTGAGCACAACTATGGCTACACCTTC. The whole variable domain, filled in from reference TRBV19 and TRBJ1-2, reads DGGITQSPKYLFRKEGQNVTLSCEQNLNHDAMYWYRQDPGQGLRLIYYSQIVNDFQKGDIAEGYSVSREKKESFPLTVTSAQKNPTAFYLCASREHNYGYTFGSGTRLTVV.

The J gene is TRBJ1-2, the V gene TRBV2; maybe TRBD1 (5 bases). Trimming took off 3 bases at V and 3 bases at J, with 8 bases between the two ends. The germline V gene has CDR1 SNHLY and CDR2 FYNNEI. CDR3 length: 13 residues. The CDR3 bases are TGTGCCAGCAGTGACAGGGTCTACTATGGCTACACCTTC. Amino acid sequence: CASSDRVYYGYTF.

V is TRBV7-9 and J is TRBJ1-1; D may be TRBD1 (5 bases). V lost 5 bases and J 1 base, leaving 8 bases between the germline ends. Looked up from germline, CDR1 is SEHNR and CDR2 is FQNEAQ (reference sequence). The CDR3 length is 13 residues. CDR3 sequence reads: CASSGQANTEAFF. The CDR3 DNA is TGTGCCAGCAGCGGACAAGCGAACACTGAAGCTTTCTTT.

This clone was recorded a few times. The CDR3 reads CASRRQPGQRTYEQYF. The CDR3 region has the DNA TGTGCAAGTCGCCGACAACCGGGACAGCGAACCTACGAGCAGTACTTC. This chain connects TRBV12-2 to TRBJ2-7; TRBD1, the table's D call, was not compared with the DNA. TRBV12-2 is reported as a pseudogene. This CDR3 spans 16 amino acids.

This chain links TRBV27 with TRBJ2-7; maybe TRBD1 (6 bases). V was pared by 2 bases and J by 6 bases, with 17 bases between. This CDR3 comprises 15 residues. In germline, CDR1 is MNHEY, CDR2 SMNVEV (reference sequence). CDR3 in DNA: TGTGCCAGCAGTTTAAAACCGGGACACGGAGGCGAGCAGTACTTC. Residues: CASSLKPGHGGEQYF.